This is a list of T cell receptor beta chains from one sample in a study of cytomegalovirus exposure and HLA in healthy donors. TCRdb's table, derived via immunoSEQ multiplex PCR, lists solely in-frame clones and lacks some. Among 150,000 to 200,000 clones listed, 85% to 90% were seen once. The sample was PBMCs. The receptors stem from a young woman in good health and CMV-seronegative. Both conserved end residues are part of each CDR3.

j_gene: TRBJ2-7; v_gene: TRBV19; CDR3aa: CASTPGQGAYEQYF
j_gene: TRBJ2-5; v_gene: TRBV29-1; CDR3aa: CSVSLRGAFGETQYF
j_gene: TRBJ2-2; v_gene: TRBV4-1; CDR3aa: CASMGGGELFF
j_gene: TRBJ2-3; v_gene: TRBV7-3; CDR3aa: CASSPGTSGRGTDTQYF
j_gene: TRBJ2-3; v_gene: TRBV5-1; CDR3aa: CASALAGVTDTQYF
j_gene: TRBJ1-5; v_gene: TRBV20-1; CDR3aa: CSAREQHTQHF
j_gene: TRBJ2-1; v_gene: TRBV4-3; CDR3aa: CASSQSAGTGGTNEQFF
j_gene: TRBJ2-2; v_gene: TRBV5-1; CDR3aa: CASSLAARGELFF
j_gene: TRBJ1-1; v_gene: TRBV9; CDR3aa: CASSVKGQDTEAFF
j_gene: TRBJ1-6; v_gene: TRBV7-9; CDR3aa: CASKIGGGQGPLHF
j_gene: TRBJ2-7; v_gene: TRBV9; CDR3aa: CASSVDPGPPQGEQYF
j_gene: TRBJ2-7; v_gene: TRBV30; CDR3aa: CAWAGLPRSYEQYF
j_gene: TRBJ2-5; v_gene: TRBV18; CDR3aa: CASSPWGPTETQYF
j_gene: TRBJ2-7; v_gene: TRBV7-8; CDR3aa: CASSSGGRVNYEQYF
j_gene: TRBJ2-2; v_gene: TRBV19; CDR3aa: CASSLTARGGQGELFF
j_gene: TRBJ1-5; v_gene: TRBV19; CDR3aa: CASSKTGGGLPQHF
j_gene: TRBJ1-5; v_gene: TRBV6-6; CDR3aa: CASSYGGRGNQPQHF
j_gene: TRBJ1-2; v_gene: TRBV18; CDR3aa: CASSPDRAYGYTF
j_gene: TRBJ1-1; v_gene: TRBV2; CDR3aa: CASSENVRTPNLNTEAFF
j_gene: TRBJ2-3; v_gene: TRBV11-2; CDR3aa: CASRSGTSGREADTQYF
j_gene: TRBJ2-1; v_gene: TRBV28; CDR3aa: CASRQSSYNEQFF
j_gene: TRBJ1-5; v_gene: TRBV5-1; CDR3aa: CASSLVGGSNQPQHF
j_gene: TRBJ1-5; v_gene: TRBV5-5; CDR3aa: CASSPPRSNQPQHF
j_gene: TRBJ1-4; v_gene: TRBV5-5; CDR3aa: CASSYGTGGVPRWF
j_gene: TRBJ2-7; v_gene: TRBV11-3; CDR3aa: CASSLAGLREEQYF
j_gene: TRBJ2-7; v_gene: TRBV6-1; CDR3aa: CASSPGTSGSNEQYF
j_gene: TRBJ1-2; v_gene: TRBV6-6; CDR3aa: CASSYSGANYGYTF
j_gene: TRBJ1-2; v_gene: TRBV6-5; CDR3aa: CASSYSQAGHYGYTF